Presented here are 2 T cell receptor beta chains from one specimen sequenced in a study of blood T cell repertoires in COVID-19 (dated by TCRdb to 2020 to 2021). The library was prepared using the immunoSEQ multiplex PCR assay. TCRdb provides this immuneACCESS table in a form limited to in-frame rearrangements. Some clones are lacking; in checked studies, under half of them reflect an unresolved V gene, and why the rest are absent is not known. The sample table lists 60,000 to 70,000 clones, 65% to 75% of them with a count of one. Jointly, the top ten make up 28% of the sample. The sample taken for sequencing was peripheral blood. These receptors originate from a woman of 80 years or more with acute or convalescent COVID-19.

As DNA, the CDR3 is TGTGCCAGCAGACTAGATCCCGGTGAGCAGTTCTTC. Translated, it gives CASRLDPGEQFF. This chain links TRBV6-5 with TRBJ2-1; the D gene is possibly TRBD2 (5 bases). Germline loops: CDR1 MNHEY, CDR2 SVGAGI. The CDR3 is made up of 12 amino acids. Trimming removed 6 bases from V and 9 bases from J, with 12 bases in between.

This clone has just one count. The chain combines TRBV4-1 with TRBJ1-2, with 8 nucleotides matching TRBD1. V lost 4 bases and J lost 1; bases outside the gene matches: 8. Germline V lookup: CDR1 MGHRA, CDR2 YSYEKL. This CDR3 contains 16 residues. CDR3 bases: TGCGCCAGCAGCCGGGGACAGGAGACTATTAACTATGGCTACACCTTC. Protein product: CASSRGQETINYGYTF.